Each of the 12 T cell receptor beta chains below was sequenced from the same sample in a study of cytomegalovirus exposure and HLA in healthy donors. Data came from immunoSEQ multiplex PCR; TCRdb stores just in-frame clones and leaves some out. The table lists about 49,000 clones, roughly 93% of them singletons, with over 1.3% in the top ten. Sequencing was done on a sample of PBMCs. The source of these receptors is a man aged 18 to 30 in good health and CMV-seronegative.

The V and J genes are TRBV15 and TRBJ2-5, with D possibly TRBD1 on 5 matching bases. The J call may be incorrect, as the DNA end agrees better with TRBJ2-7. The germline CDR1 and CDR2 sequences are LNHNV and YYDKDF (reference sequence). The CDR3 runs 14 residues. CDR3 residues: CATSRRQLPYEQYF. CDR3 bases: TGTGCCACCAGCAGAAGACAGTTACCCTACGAGCAGTACTTC.

This clone was seen only once. This chain connects TRBV6-5 to TRBJ1-2; tentative D call: TRBD1 (6 bases). Germline lookup yields CDR1 MNHEY and CDR2 SVGAGI. V was trimmed by 7 bases and J by 4 bases, leaving 13 bases between them. The CDR3 is 13 residues long. CDR3 loop: CASTQGGAYGYTF. CDR3 sequence (DNA): TGTGCCAGCACCCAAGGGGGGGCCTATGGCTACACCTTC.

The chain couples TRBV6-6 to TRBJ2-7, with a possible D match to TRBD1 (6 bases). The CDR3 is made up of 14 amino acids. CDR1 is MNHNY, CDR2 SVGAGI, per germline (reference sequence). The V and J ends lost 4 bases and 2 bases respectively, with 12 bases between them. The CDR3 loop is CASSSETGPYEQYF. The CDR3 DNA reads as TGTGCCAGCAGTTCCGAGACAGGCCCCTACGAGCAGTACTTC.

The V call is TRBV7-9, the J call TRBJ2-2; 8 bases map to TRBD2. Germline CDR1 is SEHNR and CDR2 is FQNEAQ (reference sequence). Losses at the gene ends were 2 bases for V and 6 bases for J; bases not matched to a gene: 8. The CDR3 contains 16 residues. The CDR3 sequence: CASSLFGTRVSGELFF. CDR3 nucleotides: TGTGCCAGCAGCTTATTTGGGACTAGGGTTTCCGGGGAGCTGTTTTTT.

In nucleotides, the CDR3 is TGCGCCAGCAGCTTGCAGGCAGACGAAGAGACCCAGTACTTC. This sequence encodes CASSLQADEETQYF. This rearrangement joins TRBV5-1 to TRBJ2-5; no clear D. This CDR3 spans 14 amino acids. V was clipped by 1 base and J by 3 bases, with 10 bases between them. The germline V gene has CDR1 SGHRS and CDR2 YFSETQ.

V is TRBV2 and J is TRBJ2-3, with 8 bases matching TRBD1. Germline V lookup: CDR1 SNHLY, CDR2 FYNNEI. J lost 8 bases, V lost 6 bases, and 7 bases had no gene match. CDR3 length: 13 residues. DNA for the CDR3: TGTGCCAGCAGCCTGGACAGGGCTGGTACGCAGTATTTT. Translated, it gives CASSLDRAGTQYF.

V usage is TRBV7-8 and J usage is TRBJ1-1; no clear D gene. The CDR3 extends over 12 amino acids. Looked up from germline, CDR1 is SGHVS and CDR2 is FQNEAQ. The V end was cut by 5 bases, the J end by 5 bases, with 9 bases between. CDR3 nucleotides: TGTGCCAGCAGCCGGGGAGAAACTGAAGCTTTCTTT. Amino acids: CASSRGETEAFF.

The CDR3 nucleotides read TGTGCCAGCAGCTTAAGCTTCGGAAGAGGCAATGAGCAGTTCTTC. This encodes CASSLSFGRGNEQFF. The chain employs TRBV5-6 and TRBJ2-1; D not certain. V lost 2 bases, J lost 6 bases, and 15 bases lay in between. The CDR3 is 15 residues long. Germline CDR1 and CDR2: SGHDT and YYEEEE.

The chain couples TRBV4-1 to TRBJ1-1, with unresolved D. CDR3 size: 14 residues. Trimming cost V 4 bases and J 1 base, with 10 bases left between them. Germline assignment: CDR1 MGHRA and CDR2 YSYEKL. The chain's CDR3 is CASSRSERNTEAFF. The DNA for the CDR3 is TGCGCCAGCAGCCGGAGCGAAAGGAACACTGAAGCTTTCTTT.

The rearrangement uses TRBV7-8 and TRBJ2-3; 8 bases are a match to TRBD2. CDR1 is SGHVS, CDR2 FQNEAQ, per germline. V lost 2 bases and J lost 2; bases outside the gene matches: 6. This CDR3 has 16 amino acids. The CDR3 here is CASSLPASGFTDTQYF. In nucleotides, the CDR3 is TGTGCCAGCAGCTTACCGGCTAGCGGGTTCACAGATACGCAGTATTTT.

This clone was seen just once. The chain employs TRBV5-1 and TRBJ2-5; 9 positions agree with TRBD2. This CDR3 comprises 14 residues. Per germline, CDR1 SGHRS and CDR2 YFSETQ. V was clipped by 4 bases and J by 3 bases; unmatched bases: 4. CDR3 nucleotide sequence: TGCGCCAGCAGCCAGACTAGCGGTAAAGAGACCCAGTACTTC. This gives the protein CASSQTSGKETQYF.

As DNA, the CDR3 is TGTGCCAGCAGTTCCCTCCCAGGGGGAGCCCCTAGCTATGGCTACACCTTC. Translating gives CASSSLPGGAPSYGYTF. The V call is TRBV28, the J call TRBJ1-2; 7 bases match TRBD1. CDR3 length: 17 amino acids. V lost 4 bases to trimming and J lost 4 bases; unmatched junction nucleotides: 15. Per germline, CDR1 MDHEN and CDR2 SYDVKM.